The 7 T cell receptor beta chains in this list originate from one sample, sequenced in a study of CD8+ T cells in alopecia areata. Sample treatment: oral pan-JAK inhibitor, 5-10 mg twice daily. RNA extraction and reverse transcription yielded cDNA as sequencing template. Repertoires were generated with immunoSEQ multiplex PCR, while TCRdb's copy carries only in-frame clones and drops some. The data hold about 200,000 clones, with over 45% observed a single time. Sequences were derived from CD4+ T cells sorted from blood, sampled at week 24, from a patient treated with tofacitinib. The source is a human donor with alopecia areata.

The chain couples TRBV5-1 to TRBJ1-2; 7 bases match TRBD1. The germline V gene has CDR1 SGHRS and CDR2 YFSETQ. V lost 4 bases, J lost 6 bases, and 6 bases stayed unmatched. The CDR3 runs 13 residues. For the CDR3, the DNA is TGCGCCAGCAGCGTGACAGGGTCCGATGGCTACACCTTC. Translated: CASSVTGSDGYTF. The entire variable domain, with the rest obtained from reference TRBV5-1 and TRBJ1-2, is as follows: KAGVTQTPRYLIKTRGQQVTLSCSPISGHRSVSWYQQTPGQGLQFLFEYFSETQRNKGNFPGRFSGRQFSNSRSEMNVSTLELGDSALYLCASSVTGSDGYTFGSGTRLTVV.

DNA of the CDR3: TGTGCCAGCAGCCTCCACACAGATACGCAGTATTTT. Translated: CASSLHTDTQYF. The chain recombines TRBV11-2 with TRBJ2-3, with D unresolved. The CDR3 is 12 residues long. The V gene lost 5 bases and the J gene lost 2 bases, with 5 bases spanning the gap. Germline loops: CDR1 SGHAT, CDR2 FQNNGV.

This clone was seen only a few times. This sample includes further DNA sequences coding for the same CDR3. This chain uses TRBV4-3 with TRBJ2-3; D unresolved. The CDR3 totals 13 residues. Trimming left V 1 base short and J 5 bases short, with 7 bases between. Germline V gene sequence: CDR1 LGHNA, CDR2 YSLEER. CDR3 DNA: TGCGCCAGCAGCCAAGGCTCGGGAGATACGCAGTATTTT. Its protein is CASSQGSGDTQYF.

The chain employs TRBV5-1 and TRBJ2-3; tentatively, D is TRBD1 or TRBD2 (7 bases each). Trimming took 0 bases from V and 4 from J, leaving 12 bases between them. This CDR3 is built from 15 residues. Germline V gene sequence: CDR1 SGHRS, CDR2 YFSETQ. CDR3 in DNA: TGCGCCAGCAGCTTGGCCGCAGGGGGGGCAGATACGCAGTATTTT. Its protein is CASSLAAGGADTQYF.

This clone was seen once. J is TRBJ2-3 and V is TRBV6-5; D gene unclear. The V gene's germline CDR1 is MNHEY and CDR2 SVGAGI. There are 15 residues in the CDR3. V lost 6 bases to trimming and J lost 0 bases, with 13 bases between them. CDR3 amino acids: CASSDRPFSTDTQYF. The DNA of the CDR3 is TGTGCCAGCAGCGATCGGCCTTTTAGCACAGATACGCAGTATTTT.

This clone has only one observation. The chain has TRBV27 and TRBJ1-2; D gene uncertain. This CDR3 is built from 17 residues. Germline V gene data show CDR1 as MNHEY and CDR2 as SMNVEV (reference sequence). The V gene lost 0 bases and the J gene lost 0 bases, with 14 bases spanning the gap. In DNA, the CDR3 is TGTGCCAGCAGTTTATCATTGGCGCACAATACTAACTATGGCTACACCTTC. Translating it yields CASSLSLAHNTNYGYTF.

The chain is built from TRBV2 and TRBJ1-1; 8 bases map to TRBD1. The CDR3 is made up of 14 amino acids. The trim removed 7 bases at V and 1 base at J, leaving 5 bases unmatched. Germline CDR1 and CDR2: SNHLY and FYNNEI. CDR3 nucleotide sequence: TGTGCCAGCAAATGGGGACAGGAGAACACTGAAGCTTTCTTT. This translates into CASKWGQENTEAFF.